These 18 T cell receptor beta chains came from one sample sequenced in a study of type 1 and type 2 diabetes patients. PCR was run on genomic DNA. A primer set of 30 forward and 13 reverse primers amplified the CDR3. TCRdb reanalysed the multiplex PCR reads using MiXCR and keeps one entry per CDR3 protein. The sample consists of 270,000 or so distinct CDR3 sequences, around 47% of them appearing once. The source material was peripheral blood mononuclear cells (PBMCs). All receptors derive from a young man with type 2 diabetes.

The CDR3 DNA reads as TGTGCCAGCAGCTTAGAGTCTGAAGCTTTCTTT. It specifies CASSLESEAFF. This chain links TRBV7-9 with TRBJ1-1; D not certain. The V and J ends lost 1 base and 6 bases respectively, with 3 bases between them. CDR1 SEHNR and CDR2 FQNEAQ come from the germline V gene (reference sequence). This CDR3 spans 11 amino acids. The variable domain in full, completed from reference TRBV7-9 and TRBJ1-1, reads DTGVSQNPRHKITKRGQNVTFRCDPISEHNRLYWYRQTLGQGPEFLTYFQNEAQLEKSRLLSDRFSAERPKGSFSTLEIQRTEQGDSAMYLCASSLESEAFFGQGTRLTVV.

At least ten counts were recorded for this clonotype. V is TRBV12-3 or TRBV12-4 and J is TRBJ2-1; perhaps TRBD2 as D (6 bases). This CDR3 contains 12 residues. Trimming left V 5 bases short and J 7 bases short, with 9 bases between. CDR3 in amino acids: CASSPTRNEQFF. The CDR3 coding sequence is TGTGCCAGCAGTCCGACTAGAAATGAGCAGTTCTTC.

The chain uses TRBV6-1 and TRBJ2-7; a weak D match, TRBD1 (5 bases). Deletions cut 5 bases from V and 1 base from J, with 15 bases between. The CDR3 runs to 15 residues. From germline, CDR1 is MNHNS and CDR2 SASEGT. The CDR3 DNA is TGTGCCAGCAGTTTCAGGGTTGACCCTTCCTACGAGCAGTACTTC. Residues: CASSFRVDPSYEQYF.

The chain combines TRBV7-2 with TRBJ2-1; D is uncertain. CDR3 length: 14 amino acids. Per the germline V gene, CDR1 is SGHTA and CDR2 is FQGNSA. V lost 3 bases to trimming and J lost 5 bases, with 11 bases between them. CDR3 nucleotides: TGTGCCAGCAGCTTTCTGGCTGTAGACAATGAGCAGTTCTTC. Its translation: CASSFLAVDNEQFF.

This CDR3 reads CAISLPKDGRTDTQYF. The CDR3 bases are TGTGCCATCAGCCTGCCGAAAGACGGCCGCACAGATACGCAGTATTTT. The chain uses TRBV2 and TRBJ2-3; D remains unclear. Trimming left V 10 bases short and J 1 base short, with 21 bases between. The CDR3 spans 16 residues. Looked up from germline, CDR1 is SNHLY and CDR2 is FYNNEI.

CDR3 sequence reads: CAWSELSRDPPLHF. The CDR3, as DNA: TGTGCCTGGAGTGAATTATCGAGGGACCCACCCCTCCACTTT. The chain joins TRBV30 to TRBJ1-6, with D perhaps matching TRBD1 (5 bases). The V gene's germline CDR1 is GTSNPN and CDR2 SVGIG (reference sequence). The CDR3 is 14 residues long. Trimming pared 1 base from V and 11 bases from J, leaving 15 bases between.

A few counts support this clonotype. The rearrangement links TRBV19 to TRBJ2-5, with D possibly matching TRBD1 (7 bases). Near its end, the DNA agrees better with TRBJ2-3, so the J call may be wrong. The CDR3 runs to 13 residues. Germline lookup yields CDR1 LNHDA and CDR2 SQIVND (reference sequence). The CDR3, as DNA: TGTGCCAGTAGTGACAGGGAGGCAGATACGCAGTATTTT. Its protein is CASSDREADTQYF.

In its sample, this clonotype was seen once. This sequence joins TRBV6-2 or TRBV6-3 and TRBJ1-1; D might be TRBD1 (6 bases). The V and J ends lost 7 bases and 3 bases respectively, with 12 bases between them. Germline V gene lookup returns CDR1 MNHEY and CDR2 SVGEGT. There are 13 residues in the CDR3. CDR3 DNA: TGTGCCAGCAAAACCAGGGGCTACACTGAAGCTTTCTTT. This sequence encodes CASKTRGYTEAFF.

The chain couples TRBV14 to TRBJ1-1; no definite D call. The CDR3 sequence is 16 residues long. Deletions cut 1 base from V and 5 bases from J, with 17 bases between. CDR1 is SGHDN, CDR2 FVKESK, per germline. CDR3 protein: CASSQAGELLKTEAFF. CDR3 bases: TGTGCCAGCAGCCAAGCCGGGGAGTTATTAAAGACTGAAGCTTTCTTT.

The rearrangement links TRBV12-3 or TRBV12-4 to TRBJ2-5; 8 nucleotides line up with TRBD2. The J segment lost 2 bases and the V segment lost 3 bases, leaving 5 bases of the junction unmatched. The CDR3 has 15 residues. CDR3 sequence (DNA): TGTGCCAGCAGTTTTCGGGCGGGAGGACAAGAGACCCAGTACTTC. It specifies CASSFRAGGQETQYF.

J is TRBJ1-1 and V is TRBV6-2 or TRBV6-3; D is uncertain. In germline, CDR1 is MNHEY, CDR2 SVGEGT. The CDR3 covers 13 residues. Trimming took 8 bases from V and 3 from J, leaving 13 bases between them. The CDR3 here is CASSLAGDTEAFF. As DNA, the CDR3 is TGTGCCAGCTCCTTGGCCGGGGACACTGAAGCTTTCTTT.

Regarding this clonotype: No conserved phenylalanine or tryptophan ends this CDR3, so it is likely a read error. The V gene is TRBV5-1, the J gene TRBJ1-4; D perhaps matches TRBD1 (5 bases). V was shortened by 3 bases and J by 7 bases, with 16 bases between the two germline ends. This CDR3 has 15 residues. Looked up from germline, CDR1 is SGHRS and CDR2 is YFSETQ. The CDR3 nucleotides read TGCGCCAGCAGCTCAGGGACGGCACGCTCTGAAAAACTGTTTTCT. Translation gives CASSSGTARSEKLFS.

The V and J genes are TRBV12-3 or TRBV12-4 and TRBJ2-1, with D possibly called TRBD1 or TRBD2 (5 bases each). CDR3 length: 14 amino acids. V shed 4 bases and J shed 0 bases, with 7 bases lying between them. The CDR3 nucleotides read TGTGCCAGCAGTTGGGGGAGCTCCTACAATGAGCAGTTCTTC. Protein product: CASSWGSSYNEQFF.

The chain recombines TRBV15 with TRBJ1-5; D is undetermined. Germline V gene sequence: CDR1 LNHNV, CDR2 YYDKDF (reference sequence). This CDR3 region has 15 residues. The V and J ends lost 3 bases and 3 bases respectively, with 12 bases between them. The CDR3 DNA reads as TGTGCCACCAGCAGCCTACCGGGGTACAATCAGCCCCAGCATTTT. Translating gives CATSSLPGYNQPQHF.

The chain uses TRBV20-1 and TRBJ2-7; 8 bases map to TRBD1. The V segment lost 4 bases and the J segment 5 bases; nucleotides outside the gene matches: 13. The germline V gene encodes CDR1 DFQATT and CDR2 SNEGSKA (reference sequence). The CDR3 consists of 15 residues. CDR3 nucleotide sequence: TGCAGTGCTACACGACACAGGGGGGCGATTAACGAGCAGTACTTC. Its translation is CSATRHRGAINEQYF.

The chain couples TRBV6-5 to TRBJ2-3; D is undetermined. Germline V gives CDR1 MNHEY, CDR2 SVGAGI. V was shortened by 4 bases and J by 7 bases, with 18 bases between the two germline ends. This CDR3 is 15 amino acids long. In DNA, the CDR3 is TGTGCCAGCAGTTTCGGTGGAGTTCAGGCAAATACGCAGTATTTT. This gives the protein CASSFGGVQANTQYF.

This clonotype was recorded a few times. The CDR3 sequence is CASSSSQFGYEQYF. Here the CDR3 DNA reads TGTGCCAGCAGTTCCAGTCAGTTTGGATACGAGCAGTACTTC. The chain combines TRBV12-3 or TRBV12-4 with TRBJ2-7; D is uncertain. Between the trimmed V and J ends, which lost 4 bases and 4 bases, there was a span of 14 bases. The CDR3 spans 14 residues.

This clonotype appeared many times. The germline gene is not matched at one end of the junction; a read error may be the cause. The rearrangement uses TRBV2 and TRBJ2-7; the D gene is possibly TRBD2 (6 bases). The germline V gene has CDR1 SNHLY and CDR2 FYNNEI. The CDR3 extends over 11 amino acids. CDR3 DNA sequence: TGTGCCAGCGGTGTGGAGGGGCCCTCCCCGTTC. Translation: CASGVEGPSPF.